This TCR beta chain appears in the sequencing data of a study of identical twins. Study-wide results and limits: Shared out-of-frame alpha sequences (those common to twins) showed excess low generation probability.

From the 5' RACE reads, TCRdb called clonotypes with MiXCR, one entry per CDR3 protein. The sample lists under 400,000 distinct CDR3 sequences, roughly 9% occurring once. A remark on this clonotype: Its antigen is not identified.

Germline CDR1 reads GTSNPN; CDR2 reads SVGIG (reference sequence). The CDR3 length is 15 residues. The junction had 7 bases not matched to a gene; V was cut back by 4 bases and J by 4 bases. The source material was naive T cells sorted from blood. This rearrangement joins TRBV30 to TRBJ2-1; 10 bases are a match to TRBD2. The source of this sequence is a woman in her 50s in good health. The CDR3 DNA follows: TGTGCCTGGACCCCTGGGACTAGCGTATACAATGAGCAGTTCTTC. It yields the protein CAWTPGTSVYNEQFF.